The sequence of this TCR beta chain was determined in a study of spatial heterogeneity in lung cancer. Study-level information: Consistent detection of more beta-chain than alpha-chain sequences was observed.

Single TCR cDNA molecules each had their own unique molecular identifier. TCRdb re-derived calls from the 5' RACE reads in MiXCR, one entry per CDR3 protein. The sample has about 19,000 distinct CDR3 sequences, 10% seen once; the top ten hold 35% to 40%. Trimming took off 5 bases at V and 0 bases at J, with 14 bases between the two ends. The CDR3 spans 17 residues. Time point of the sample: blood at routine non-recurrence follow-up after resection. Whole RNA, which was extracted from tumor, nontumor lung tissue or frozen PBMC, was sequenced without any cell sorting. This clonotype was observed many times.

Specimen: PBMCs, collected at follow-up. This clonotype was sampled from a female donor with early-stage non-small cell lung cancer. The gene calls are TRBV12-3 or TRBV12-4 and TRBJ1-6; D unclear. DNA for the CDR3: TGTGCCAGCAGTCCCGAGAGGCGATCCTCCTATAATTCACCCCTCCACTTT. This sequence encodes CASSPERRSSYNSPLHF.